The 26 T cell receptor beta chains in this list originate from one sample, sequenced in a study of blood T cell repertoires in COVID-19. The method was immunoSEQ multiplex PCR; TCRdb's version includes in-frame clones alone and lacks a portion of them. This sample has about 240,000 clones; 87% occur once, and the top ten carry approximately 7.6%. The sequenced sample consisted of peripheral blood. The origin of the receptors is a man aged 55 to 70 who had recovered from COVID-19.

The CDR3: CASSELGQGAPGYTF. In DNA, the CDR3 is TGTGCCAGCAGTGAACTGGGACAGGGGGCGCCAGGCTACACCTTC. The chain uses TRBV6-1 and TRBJ1-2; TRBD1 agrees at 12 bases. V was pared by 2 bases and J by 8 bases, with 6 bases of the junction left unmatched. Germline CDR1 and CDR2: MNHNS and SASEGT. This CDR3 has 15 residues.

The chain employs TRBV5-6 and TRBJ1-6; 8 bases agree with TRBD1. The CDR3 length is 15 residues. Germline V gene lookup returns CDR1 SGHDT and CDR2 YYEEEE. J gave up 5 bases and V 0 bases, and 1 base lay outside the gene matches. Here the CDR3 reads CASSLETGDNSPLHF. CDR3 coding DNA: TGTGCCAGCAGCTTGGAGACAGGGGATAATTCACCCCTCCACTTT. The variable domain in full, with the rest retrieved from reference TRBV5-6 and TRBJ1-6, is DAGVTQSPTHLIKTRGQQVTLRCSPKSGHDTVSWYQQALGQGPQFIFQYYEEEERQRGNFPDRFSGHQFPNYSSELNVNALLLGDSALYLCASSLETGDNSPLHFGNGTRLTVT.

The CDR3 nucleotides are TGTGCCTGGAGTGTATCTTCCGTTGGAAACACCATATATTTT. Translating gives CAWSVSSVGNTIYF. The rearrangement links TRBV30 to TRBJ1-3; D gene uncertain. Per germline, CDR1 GTSNPN and CDR2 SVGIG (reference sequence). The CDR3 loop spans 14 amino acids. Trimming pared 0 bases from V and 3 bases from J, leaving 9 bases between.

The chain recombines TRBV5-1 with TRBJ2-3, with 7 bases identical to TRBD2. Germline lookup yields CDR1 SGHRS and CDR2 YFSETQ. Losses at the gene ends were 2 bases for V and 5 bases for J; bases not matched to a gene: 17. The CDR3 covers 18 residues. CDR3 DNA: TGCGCCAGCAGCTTTAATTGGCGGGGGAGGCACCTCGAAGATACGCAGTATTTT. This encodes CASSFNWRGRHLEDTQYF.

V gene TRBV19 combines with J gene TRBJ2-2, with D perhaps matching TRBD2 (6 bases). V shed 8 bases and J shed 2 bases, with 15 bases lying between them. The CDR3 runs 15 residues. Germline-derived CDR1 and CDR2 are LNHDA and SQIVND (reference sequence). The CDR3 DNA is TGTGCCAGTCTTGTTGGCGGGGTCAACACCGGGGAGCTGTTTTTT. Residues: CASLVGGVNTGELFF.

With regard to this clone: The identical CDR3 is also encoded by other nucleotide sequences in the sample. The rearrangement joins TRBV15 to TRBJ1-6; 9 bases are shared with TRBD1. V shed 3 bases, J shed 7 bases, and the junction held 10 bases outside the gene matches. CDR3 size: 17 residues. Per germline, CDR1 LNHNV and CDR2 YYDKDF (reference sequence). CDR3 amino acids: CATSRDPGQGLNSPLHF. The CDR3 coding sequence is TGTGCCACCAGCAGGGATCCGGGACAGGGTTTGAATTCACCCCTCCACTTT.

This clone was observed a handful of times. The chain carries TRBV21-1 and TRBJ2-7; the table's D gene call, TRBD1, was not cross checked with the DNA. TRBV21-1 is classified as a pseudogene. The CDR3 length is 13 residues. The CDR3 protein is CASSKGRGREQYV. In DNA, the CDR3 is TGTGCCAGCAGCAAAGGTAGGGGCCGGGAGCAGTACGTC.

The V call is TRBV5-1, the J call TRBJ2-1, with TRBD2 matching over 7 bases. Germline V gene sequence: CDR1 SGHRS, CDR2 YFSETQ. CDR3 length equals 15 residues. The trim removed 4 bases at V and 4 bases at J, leaving 8 bases unmatched. For the CDR3, the DNA is TGCGCCAGCAGCCTCGGCCGGGGGGTATACAATGAGCAGTTCTTC. Translated: CASSLGRGVYNEQFF.

V usage is TRBV6-6 and J usage is TRBJ2-4; 7 positions agree with TRBD1. Germline loops: CDR1 MNHNY, CDR2 SVGAGI (reference sequence). The CDR3 extends over 16 amino acids. The V gene end was trimmed by 5 bases and the J gene end by 4 bases; junction bases not matched to a gene: 11. The CDR3 DNA sequence: TGTGCCAGCAGTCGAGCCGGCGGCAGGGGGAAAAACATTCAGTACTTC. Encoded protein: CASSRAGGRGKNIQYF.

V and J are TRBV19 and TRBJ2-7; TRBD1 might be the D (5 bases). In germline, CDR1 is LNHDA, CDR2 SQIVND (reference sequence). Trimming removed 7 bases at V and 2 bases at J, with 15 bases between. This CDR3 is built from 14 residues. This CDR3 is CASNAGDSAYEQYF. The CDR3 nucleotides are TGTGCCAGTAACGCAGGCGACAGTGCCTACGAGCAGTACTTC.

V is TRBV20-1 and J is TRBJ1-2; no clear D. CDR3 length equals 14 residues. V lost 3 bases, J lost 3 bases, and 14 bases lay in between. Germline V gene lookup returns CDR1 DFQATT and CDR2 SNEGSKA (reference sequence). The CDR3 is CSASRSEGYYGYTF. The CDR3 region has the DNA TGCAGTGCTAGTCGCTCCGAGGGCTACTATGGCTACACCTTC.

The rearrangement joins TRBV6-5 to TRBJ1-5; 7 nucleotides agree with TRBD1. Per germline, CDR1 MNHEY and CDR2 SVGAGI. Germline trimming cut 6 bases from V and 1 base from J; bases unmatched to any gene: 3. The CDR3 covers 14 residues. Here the CDR3 DNA reads TGTGCCAGCAGCAAGGACAGGAGCAATCAGCCCCAGCATTTT. Translated: CASSKDRSNQPQHF.

The chain couples TRBV5-8 to TRBJ2-3; 9 nucleotides agree with TRBD1. Trimming at V came to 4 bases and at J to 4 bases, leaving 7 bases not matched to a gene. The CDR3 spans 15 residues. Germline CDR1 and CDR2: SGHTS and YDEGEE. The CDR3 DNA sequence: TGTGCCAGCAGCAAGGGGACAGGGAAGGCAGATACGCAGTATTTT. Translating it yields CASSKGTGKADTQYF.

This clone was found once. The chain employs TRBV3-1 (or the pseudogene TRBV3-2) and TRBJ1-2; D is undetermined. The CDR3 has 16 residues. Trimming shortened V by 0 bases and J by 4 bases, and 15 bases separated the two germline ends. CDR1 and CDR2 from the germline V gene are LGHDT and YNNKEL (reference sequence). The CDR3 region has the DNA TGTGCCAGCAGCCAAGATCTTGTACAGCTTGCCTATGGCTACACCTTC. Protein sequence: CASSQDLVQLAYGYTF.

As regards this clone: The same CDR3 arises from other DNA sequences in this sample as well. This chain connects TRBV5-1 to TRBJ2-7; D is perhaps TRBD1 (6 bases). The CDR3 has 14 amino acids. The germline V gene has CDR1 SGHRS and CDR2 YFSETQ. V lost 0 bases to trimming and J lost 1 base, with 8 bases between them. CDR3 nucleotides: TGCGCCAGCAGCTTGGCACAGGGTTCCTACGAGCAGTACTTC. It specifies CASSLAQGSYEQYF.

The chain's CDR3 is CASSISVFAEAFF. DNA of the CDR3: TGTGCCAGTAGTATATCAGTTTTCGCTGAAGCTTTCTTT. V gene TRBV19 combines with J gene TRBJ1-1, with D uncertain. Germline V gives CDR1 LNHDA, CDR2 SQIVND (reference sequence). CDR3 length equals 13 residues. Trimming removed 2 bases at V and 6 bases at J, with 10 bases between. Variable domain in full (rest from reference TRBV19 and TRBJ1-1): DGGITQSPKYLFRKEGQNVTLSCEQNLNHDAMYWYRQDPGQGLRLIYYSQIVNDFQKGDIAEGYSVSREKKESFPLTVTSAQKNPTAFYLCASSISVFAEAFFGQGTRLTVV.

The CDR3 region has the DNA TGTGCCAGCAGCTCCCTTCAGGCGGGAGGGGATGGCTACACCTTC. It yields the protein CASSSLQAGGDGYTF. The chain has TRBV9 and TRBJ1-2; weak D call: TRBD1 (5 bases). The ends were cut back, 4 bases at V and 6 bases at J, with 19 bases in the middle. Germline assignment: CDR1 SGDLS and CDR2 YYNGEE. This CDR3 has 15 amino acids.

The chain has TRBV24-1 and TRBJ2-5, with 7 nucleotides matching TRBD2. This CDR3 is built from 16 residues. Germline loops: CDR1 KGHDR, CDR2 SFDVKD. The V gene end was trimmed by 4 bases and the J gene end by 2 bases; junction bases not matched to a gene: 9. CDR3 region: CATSDPMGGEQETQYF. The CDR3 region has the DNA TGTGCCACCAGTGACCCTATGGGAGGGGAACAAGAGACCCAGTACTTC.

The chain recombines TRBV4-1 with TRBJ2-1, with 7 positions matching TRBD1. Germline assignment: CDR1 MGHRA and CDR2 YSYEKL. The CDR3 is made up of 14 amino acids. The trim removed 8 bases at V and 8 bases at J, leaving 12 bases unmatched. As DNA, the CDR3 is TGCGCCAGCGGGGCGATAGGGGGCAGCGATGAGCAGTTCTTC. Translating it yields CASGAIGGSDEQFF.

The chain uses TRBV2 and TRBJ1-6; D uncertain. The CDR3 is made up of 14 amino acids. Germline V gene data show CDR1 as SNHLY and CDR2 as FYNNEI. V dropped 4 bases and J dropped 0 bases, with 4 bases sitting between them. CDR3 DNA: TGTGCCAGCAGTGTGGCCTCCTATAATTCACCCCTCCACTTT. This gives the protein CASSVASYNSPLHF.

The V gene is TRBV10-3, the J gene TRBJ1-6, with D tentatively TRBD1 (6 bases). CDR1 and CDR2 from the germline V gene are ENHRY and SYGVKD. Trimming took off 4 bases at V and 9 bases at J, with 10 bases between the two ends. This CDR3 is built from 13 residues. The CDR3 loop is CAISVGGSSPLHF. CDR3 nucleotides: TGTGCCATCAGTGTTGGGGGCAGTTCACCCCTCCACTTT.

The chain has TRBV3-1 (or the pseudogene TRBV3-2) and TRBJ2-3, with 9 bases that match TRBD1. J gave up 4 bases and V 3 bases, and 8 bases lay outside the gene matches. The V gene's germline CDR1 is LGHDT and CDR2 YNNKEL (reference sequence). The CDR3 has 16 residues. Here the CDR3 reads CASSHLAGTGSDTQYF. In DNA, the CDR3 is TGTGCCAGCAGCCACTTGGCGGGGACAGGGTCAGATACGCAGTATTTT.

This clone has at least ten counts. The V call is TRBV2, the J call TRBJ1-4; maybe TRBD1 (6 bases). This CDR3 region has 17 residues. V was shortened by 1 base and J by 1 base, with 13 bases between the two germline ends. CDR1 SNHLY and CDR2 FYNNEI come from the germline V gene. The CDR3 loop is CASSEGGQGLTNEKLFF. In DNA form, the CDR3 reads TGTGCCAGCAGTGAAGGCGGGCAGGGGTTAACTAATGAAAAACTGTTTTTT.

V gene TRBV19 combines with J gene TRBJ2-2; 7 bases align to TRBD2. There are 15 residues in the CDR3. The V segment lost 7 bases and the J segment 2 bases; nucleotides outside the gene matches: 7. The germline CDR1 and CDR2 sequences are LNHDA and SQIVND (reference sequence). CDR3 loop: CASNTLGLNTGELFF. The CDR3 region has the DNA TGTGCCAGTAACACTTTGGGACTAAACACCGGGGAGCTGTTTTTT.

This chain connects TRBV14 to TRBJ2-7, with 7 nucleotides matching TRBD1. The ends lost 5 bases at V and 5 bases at J; junction bases unmatched: 9. The CDR3 is 14 amino acids. From germline, CDR1 is SGHDN and CDR2 FVKESK. The CDR3 DNA reads TGTGCCAGCAGCGCTACCCACAGGGGACACGAGCAGTACGTC. Translation gives CASSATHRGHEQYV.

The rearrangement links TRBV2 to TRBJ1-1; TRBD1 agrees at 9 bases. After removal of 3 bases from V and 0 bases from J, the junction contained 8 bases not matched to a gene. This CDR3 contains 17 residues. Germline V gene data show CDR1 as SNHLY and CDR2 as FYNNEI. CDR3 sequence reads: CASSEEDRGPMNTEAFF. As DNA, the CDR3 is TGTGCCAGCAGTGAGGAGGACAGGGGCCCAATGAACACTGAAGCTTTCTTT.